One and the same sample provided the 3 T cell receptor beta chains below, sequenced in a study of sequential checkpoint blockade in melanoma (dated by TCRdb to about 2019). Libraries were constructed by the immunoSEQ multiplex PCR assay. TCRdb took over this immuneACCESS table, retaining in-frame rearrangements with V and J assigned. Such tables are incomplete; in checked studies, under half of the missing clones stem from an unresolved V gene, and the remainder is unexplained. Recorded for this sample are 15,000 to 20,000 clones; 72% of them occurred a single time. 21% of the sample is taken by the ten largest. The sample's treatment or condition label, in plain terms: randomized to nivolumab then ipilimumab (arm A) or the reverse (arm B). The sample here was CD8+ T cells sorted from blood (inferred from file names), taken from a patient given nivolumab and ipilimumab in sequence. All receptors derive from a human donor with melanoma.

The rearrangement uses TRBV9 and TRBJ2-7; maybe TRBD2 (6 bases). The V end lost 4 bases, the J end lost 4 bases, and 15 bases lay between the germline ends. This CDR3 is built from 14 residues. Per germline, CDR1 SGDLS and CDR2 YYNGEE. Written as DNA, the CDR3 is TGTGCCAGCAGCCCTAGCGTTAGCGGATACGAGCAGTACTTC. This translates into CASSPSVSGYEQYF.

There are a few counts of this clone. The chain links TRBV9 to TRBJ2-1; D gene uncertain. This CDR3 comprises 12 residues. Germline loops: CDR1 SGDLS, CDR2 YYNGEE. V was clipped by 3 bases and J by 5 bases, with 6 bases between them. CDR3 loop: CASSAQDNEQFF. The CDR3 bases are TGTGCCAGCAGCGCCCAGGACAATGAGCAGTTCTTC.

The V call is TRBV19, the J call TRBJ1-1; D is unresolved. V lost 7 bases and J 4 bases, leaving 13 bases between the germline ends. The CDR3 has 13 amino acids. Germline V lookup: CDR1 LNHDA, CDR2 SQIVND (reference sequence). The CDR3 region is CASNRGGGTEAFF. As DNA, the CDR3 is TGTGCCAGTAACCGGGGTGGTGGCACTGAAGCTTTCTTT. Full variable domain (remainder filled in from reference TRBV19 and TRBJ1-1): DGGITQSPKYLFRKEGQNVTLSCEQNLNHDAMYWYRQDPGQGLRLIYYSQIVNDFQKGDIAEGYSVSREKKESFPLTVTSAQKNPTAFYLCASNRGGGTEAFFGQGTRLTVV.